This T cell receptor (beta chain) is drawn from a study of T cells in Graves' hyperthyroidism and ophthalmopathy. Notes on the study in general: Ophthalmopathy, which appeared later, was predicted by the model a median approximately six months before onset.

The CDR3 sequence is 15 residues long. Per the germline V gene, CDR1 is MGHRA and CDR2 is YSYEKL. Trimming cost V 6 bases and J 5 bases, with 16 bases left between them. Concerning this clonotype: The antigen is unknown.

The investigators amplified TCR beta CDR3 regions from RNA transcripts. The HTBI set primed first-round TCR CDR3 RT-PCR. TCRdb processed the multiplex PCR reads anew with MiXCR; each CDR3 protein has one entry. The repertoire holds fewer than 650,000 distinct CDR3 sequences, with approximately 14% as singletons. The source material was blood. V usage is TRBV4-1 and J usage is TRBJ1-4; perhaps TRBD1 as D (6 bases). The receptor was derived from a woman in her twenties or thirties with Graves' hyperthyroidism that later progressed to Graves' ophthalmopathy. CDR3 DNA: TGCGCCAGCAGTCCCGAGGGGGACGAGAATGAAAAACTGTTTTTT. This encodes CASSPEGDENEKLFF.